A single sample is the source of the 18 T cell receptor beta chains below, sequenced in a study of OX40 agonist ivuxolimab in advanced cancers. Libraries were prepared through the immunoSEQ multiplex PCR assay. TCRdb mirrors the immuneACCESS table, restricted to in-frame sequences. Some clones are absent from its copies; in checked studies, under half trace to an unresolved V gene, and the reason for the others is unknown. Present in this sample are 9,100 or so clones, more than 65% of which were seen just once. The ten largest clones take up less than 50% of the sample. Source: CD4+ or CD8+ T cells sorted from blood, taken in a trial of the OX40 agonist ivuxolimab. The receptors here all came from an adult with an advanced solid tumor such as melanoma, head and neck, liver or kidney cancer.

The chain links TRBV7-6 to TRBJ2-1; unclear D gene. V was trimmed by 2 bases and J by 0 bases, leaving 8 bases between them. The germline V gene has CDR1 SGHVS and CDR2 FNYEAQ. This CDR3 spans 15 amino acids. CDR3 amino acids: CASSLRINSYNEQFF. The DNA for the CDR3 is TGTGCCAGCAGCTTAAGGATAAACTCCTACAATGAGCAGTTCTTC.

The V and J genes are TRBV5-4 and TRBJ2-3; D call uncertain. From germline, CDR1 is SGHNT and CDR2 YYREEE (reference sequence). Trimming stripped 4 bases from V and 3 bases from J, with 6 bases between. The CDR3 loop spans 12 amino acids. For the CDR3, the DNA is TGTGCCAGCAGCGTTGGAACAGATACGCAGTATTTT. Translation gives CASSVGTDTQYF. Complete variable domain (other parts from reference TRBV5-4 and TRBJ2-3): ETGVTQSPTHLIKTRGQQVTLRCSSQSGHNTVSWYQQALGQGPQFIFQYYREEENGRGNFPPRFSGLQFPNYSSELNVNALELDDSALYLCASSVGTDTQYFGPGTRLTVL.

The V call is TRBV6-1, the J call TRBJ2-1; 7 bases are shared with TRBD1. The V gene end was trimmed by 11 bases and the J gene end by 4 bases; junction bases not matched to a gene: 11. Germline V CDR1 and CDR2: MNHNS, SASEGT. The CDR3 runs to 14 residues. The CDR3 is CALLRGQTYNEQFF. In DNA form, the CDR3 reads TGTGCCCTCCTCCGGGGACAGACATACAATGAGCAGTTCTTC.

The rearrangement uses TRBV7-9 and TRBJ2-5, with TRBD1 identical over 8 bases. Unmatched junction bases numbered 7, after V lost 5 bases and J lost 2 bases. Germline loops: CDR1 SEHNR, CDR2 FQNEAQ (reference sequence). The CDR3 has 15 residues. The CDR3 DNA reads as TGTGCCAGCAGCGACCGACAGGGGAGACAAGAGACCCAGTACTTC. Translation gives CASSDRQGRQETQYF.

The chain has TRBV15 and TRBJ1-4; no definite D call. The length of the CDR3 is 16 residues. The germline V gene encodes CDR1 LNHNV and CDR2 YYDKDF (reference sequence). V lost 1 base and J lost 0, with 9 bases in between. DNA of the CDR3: TGTGCCACCAGCAGAGGGACCGCACCAACTAATGAAAAACTGTTTTTT. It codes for CATSRGTAPTNEKLFF.

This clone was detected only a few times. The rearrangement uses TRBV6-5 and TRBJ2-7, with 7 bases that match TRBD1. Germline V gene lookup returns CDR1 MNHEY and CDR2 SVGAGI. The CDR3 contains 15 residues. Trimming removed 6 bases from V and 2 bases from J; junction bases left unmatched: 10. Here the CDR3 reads CASSPAETGAYEQYF. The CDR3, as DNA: TGTGCCAGCAGCCCAGCCGAAACAGGGGCCTACGAGCAGTACTTC.

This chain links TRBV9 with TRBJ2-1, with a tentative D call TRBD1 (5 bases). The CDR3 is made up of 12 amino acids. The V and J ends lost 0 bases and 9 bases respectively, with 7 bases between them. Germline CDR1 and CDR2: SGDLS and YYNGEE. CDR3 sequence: CASSVGGSEQFF. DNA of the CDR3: TGTGCCAGCAGCGTAGGGGGCTCTGAGCAGTTCTTC.

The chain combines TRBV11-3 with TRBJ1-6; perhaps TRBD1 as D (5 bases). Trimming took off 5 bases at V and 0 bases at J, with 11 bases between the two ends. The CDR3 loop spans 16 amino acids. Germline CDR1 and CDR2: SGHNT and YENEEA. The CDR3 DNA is TGTGCCAGCAGCCCTGGGGGATTCTCCTATAATTCACCCCTCCACTTT. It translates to CASSPGGFSYNSPLHF. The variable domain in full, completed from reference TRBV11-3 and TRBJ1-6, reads EAGVVQSPRYKIIEKKQPVAFWCNPISGHNTLYWYLQNLGQGPELLIRYENEEAVDDSQLPKDRFSAERLKGVDSTLKIQPAELGDSAVYLCASSPGGFSYNSPLHFGNGTRLTVT.

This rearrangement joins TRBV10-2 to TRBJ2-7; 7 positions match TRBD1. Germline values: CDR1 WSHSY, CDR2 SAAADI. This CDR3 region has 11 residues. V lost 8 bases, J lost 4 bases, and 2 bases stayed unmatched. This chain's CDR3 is CASRQGYEQYF. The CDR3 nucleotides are TGCGCCAGCCGACAGGGTTACGAGCAGTACTTC.

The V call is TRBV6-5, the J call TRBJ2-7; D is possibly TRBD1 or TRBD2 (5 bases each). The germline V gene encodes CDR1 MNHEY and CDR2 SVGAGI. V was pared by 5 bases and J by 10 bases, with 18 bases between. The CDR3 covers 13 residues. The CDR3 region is CASSEGRGPFQYF. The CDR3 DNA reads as TGTGCCAGCAGTGAGGGACGAGGTCCATTCCAGTACTTC.

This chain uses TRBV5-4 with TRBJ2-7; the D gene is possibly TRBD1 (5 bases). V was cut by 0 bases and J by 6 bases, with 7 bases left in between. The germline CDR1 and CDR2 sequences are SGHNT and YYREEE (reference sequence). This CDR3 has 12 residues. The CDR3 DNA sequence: TGTGCCAGCAGCTTGGAAGGGGCCGAGCAGTACTTC. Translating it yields CASSLEGAEQYF.

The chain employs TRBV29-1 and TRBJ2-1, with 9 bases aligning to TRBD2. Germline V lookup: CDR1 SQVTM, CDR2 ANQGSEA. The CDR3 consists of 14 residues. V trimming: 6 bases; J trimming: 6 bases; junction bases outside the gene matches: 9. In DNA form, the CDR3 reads TGCAGCGTGGGGGGACTAGCTTCACTCAATGAGCAGTTCTTC. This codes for CSVGGLASLNEQFF.

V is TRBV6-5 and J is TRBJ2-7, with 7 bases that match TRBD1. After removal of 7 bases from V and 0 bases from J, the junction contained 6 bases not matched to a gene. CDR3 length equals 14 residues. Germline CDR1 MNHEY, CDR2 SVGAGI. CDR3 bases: TGTGCCAGCAAGCTGGACAGGAGCTCCTACGAGCAGTACTTC. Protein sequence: CASKLDRSSYEQYF.

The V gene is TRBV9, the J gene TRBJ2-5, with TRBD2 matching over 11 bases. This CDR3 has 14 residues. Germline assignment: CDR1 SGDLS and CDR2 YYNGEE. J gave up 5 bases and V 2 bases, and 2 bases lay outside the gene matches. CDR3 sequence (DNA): TGTGCCAGCAGCGTTAGCGGGGGGGACGAGACCCAGTACTTC. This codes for CASSVSGGDETQYF.

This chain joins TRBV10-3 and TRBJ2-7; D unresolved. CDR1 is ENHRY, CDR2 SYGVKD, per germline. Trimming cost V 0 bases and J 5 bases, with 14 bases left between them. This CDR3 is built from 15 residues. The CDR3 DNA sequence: TGTGCCATCAGTGAGTCGGAATGGGCCCTCCACGAGCAGTACTTC. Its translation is CAISESEWALHEQYF.

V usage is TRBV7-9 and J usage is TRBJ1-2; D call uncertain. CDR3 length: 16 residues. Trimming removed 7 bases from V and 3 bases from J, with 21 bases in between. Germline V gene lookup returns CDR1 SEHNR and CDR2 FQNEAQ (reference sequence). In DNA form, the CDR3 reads TGTGCCAGCACCAACGTTTTAGGGTACGGTGACTATGGCTACACCTTC. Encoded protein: CASTNVLGYGDYGYTF.

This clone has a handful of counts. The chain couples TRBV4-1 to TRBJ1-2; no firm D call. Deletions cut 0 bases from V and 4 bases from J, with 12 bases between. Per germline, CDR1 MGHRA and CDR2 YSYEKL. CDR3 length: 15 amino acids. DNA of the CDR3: TGCGCCAGCAGCCAAGACCGGTCACCCCTCTATGGCTACACCTTC. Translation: CASSQDRSPLYGYTF.

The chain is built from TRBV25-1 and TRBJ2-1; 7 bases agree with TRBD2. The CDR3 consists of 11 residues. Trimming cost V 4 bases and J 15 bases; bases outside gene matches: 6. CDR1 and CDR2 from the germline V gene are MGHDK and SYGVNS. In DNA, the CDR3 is TGTGCCAGCAGTGCCGGGCGGGGGTGGTTCTTC. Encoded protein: CASSAGRGWFF.